The present entry profiles one T cell receptor beta chain with its context. The target antigen is unknown. TCR cDNA was made by 5'RACE template switching, adding a universal primer site and UMIs. In TCRdb, the 5' RACE reads were re-called with MiXCR into one record per CDR3 protein. The sample yields fewer than 450,000 distinct CDR3 sequences, roughly 8.3% seen once. V lost 3 bases, J lost 8 bases, and 17 bases lay in between. From germline, CDR1 is SGDLS and CDR2 YYNGEE. This CDR3 is built from 15 residues. These data are taken from a study of T cells after yellow fever vaccination. General observations from the study: Weaker overall was a secondary response that nonetheless peaked faster, on day 5 versus 15.

This chain joins TRBV9 and TRBJ1-4; D is possibly TRBD1 (6 bases). The sequencing used PBMCs, collected approximately 40 days after the first yellow fever vaccination. The sequence derives from a young man who received the YFV17D yellow fever vaccine. CDR3: CASSAQDSKWEKLFF. The CDR3 nucleotides read TGTGCCAGCAGCGCCCAGGACAGTAAATGGGAAAAACTGTTTTTT.